This T cell receptor beta chain was retrieved from a study of T cell responses to AZD1222 COVID-19 vaccine. TCRdb's table, derived via immunoSEQ multiplex PCR, lists solely in-frame clones and lacks some. The sample consists of about 84,000 clones, roughly 85% of them appearing once. Trimming left V 0 bases short and J 4 bases short, with 9 bases between. CDR3 length: 14 residues. Germline V CDR1 and CDR2: LGHDT, YNNKEL (reference sequence). The sequence was obtained from an adult who received the AZD1222 COVID-19 vaccine. This specimen was peripheral blood, taken 28 days after the second AZD1222 dose. The chain has TRBV3-1 (or the pseudogene TRBV3-2) and TRBJ1-2; TRBD1 might be the D (6 bases). CDR3 loop: CASSQDQGTYGYTF. CDR3 DNA: TGTGCCAGCAGCCAAGATCAGGGGACCTATGGCTACACCTTC.